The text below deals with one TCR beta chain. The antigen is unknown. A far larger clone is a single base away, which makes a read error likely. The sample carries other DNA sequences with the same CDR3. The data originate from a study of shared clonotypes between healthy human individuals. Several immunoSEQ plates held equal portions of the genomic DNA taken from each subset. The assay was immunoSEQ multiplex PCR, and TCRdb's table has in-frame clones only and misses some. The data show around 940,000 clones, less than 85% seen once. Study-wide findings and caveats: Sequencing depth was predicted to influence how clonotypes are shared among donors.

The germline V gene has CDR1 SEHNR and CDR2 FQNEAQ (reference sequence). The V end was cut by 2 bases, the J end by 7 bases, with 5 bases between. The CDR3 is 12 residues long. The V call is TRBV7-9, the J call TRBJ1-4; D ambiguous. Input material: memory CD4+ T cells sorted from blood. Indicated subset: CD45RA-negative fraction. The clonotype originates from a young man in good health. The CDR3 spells CASSLNGEKLFF. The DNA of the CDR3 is TGTGCCAGCAGCTTAAATGGTGAAAAACTGTTTTTT.